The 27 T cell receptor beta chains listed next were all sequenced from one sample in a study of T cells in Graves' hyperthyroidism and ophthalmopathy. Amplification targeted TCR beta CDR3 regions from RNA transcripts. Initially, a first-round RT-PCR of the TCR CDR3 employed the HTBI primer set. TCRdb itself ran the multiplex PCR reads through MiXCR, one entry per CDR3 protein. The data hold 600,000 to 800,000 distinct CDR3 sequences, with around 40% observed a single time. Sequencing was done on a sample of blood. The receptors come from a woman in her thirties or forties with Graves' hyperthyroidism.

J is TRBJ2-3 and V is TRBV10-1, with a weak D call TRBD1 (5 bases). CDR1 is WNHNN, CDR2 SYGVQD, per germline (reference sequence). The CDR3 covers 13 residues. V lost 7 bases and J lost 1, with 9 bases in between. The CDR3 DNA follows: TGCGCCAGCACGAAAGGGGGCACAGATACGCAGTATTTT. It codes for CASTKGGTDTQYF.

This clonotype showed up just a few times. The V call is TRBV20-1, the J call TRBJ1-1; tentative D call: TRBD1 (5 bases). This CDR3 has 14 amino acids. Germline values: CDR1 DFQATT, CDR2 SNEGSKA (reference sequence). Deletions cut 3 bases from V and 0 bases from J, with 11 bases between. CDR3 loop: CSASFGAMNTEAFF. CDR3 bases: TGCAGTGCTAGTTTCGGGGCCATGAACACTGAAGCTTTCTTT.

This CDR3 reads CSANNLAGKETQYF. The CDR3 nucleotides read TGCAGTGCTAACAACCTAGCGGGGAAAGAGACCCAGTACTTC. The chain uses TRBV20-1 and TRBJ2-5, with 9 nucleotides matching TRBD2. The CDR3 is 14 amino acids. Germline assignment: CDR1 DFQATT and CDR2 SNEGSKA (reference sequence). The J segment lost 3 bases and the V segment lost 4 bases, leaving 6 bases of the junction unmatched.

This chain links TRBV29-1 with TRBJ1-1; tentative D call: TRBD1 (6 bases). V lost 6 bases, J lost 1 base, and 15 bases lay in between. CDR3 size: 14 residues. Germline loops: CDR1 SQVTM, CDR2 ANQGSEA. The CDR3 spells CSVARDTGNTEAFF. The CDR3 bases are TGCAGCGTCGCAAGGGACACAGGGAACACTGAAGCTTTCTTT.

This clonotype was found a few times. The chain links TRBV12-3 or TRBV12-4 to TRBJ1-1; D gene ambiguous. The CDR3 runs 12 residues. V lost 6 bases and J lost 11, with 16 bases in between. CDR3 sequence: CASSPLIVKAFF. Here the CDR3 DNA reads TGTGCCAGCAGCCCCTTAATAGTGAAGGCTTTCTTT.

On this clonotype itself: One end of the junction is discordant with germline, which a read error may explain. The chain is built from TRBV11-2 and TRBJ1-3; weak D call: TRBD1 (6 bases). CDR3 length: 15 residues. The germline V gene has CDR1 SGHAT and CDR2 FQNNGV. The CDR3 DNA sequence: TGTGCCAGCAGATTAGACGTGAACAGGGCAAACACCATATATTTT. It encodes CASRLDVNRANTIYF.

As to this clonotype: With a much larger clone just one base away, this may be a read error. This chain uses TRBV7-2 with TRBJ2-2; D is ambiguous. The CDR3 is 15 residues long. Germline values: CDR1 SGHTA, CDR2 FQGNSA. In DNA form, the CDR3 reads TGTGTCAGCAGCACTCGGAACAGCCACACCGGGGAGCTGTTTTTT. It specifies CVSSTRNSHTGELFF.

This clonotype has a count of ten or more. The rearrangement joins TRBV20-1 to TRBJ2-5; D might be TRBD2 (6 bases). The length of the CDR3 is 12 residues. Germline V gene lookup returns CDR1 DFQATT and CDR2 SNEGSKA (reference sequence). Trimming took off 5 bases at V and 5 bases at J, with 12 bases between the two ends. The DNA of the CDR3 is TGCAGTGCTCCGGGGAGGCTGGAGACCCAGTACTTC. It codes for CSAPGRLETQYF.

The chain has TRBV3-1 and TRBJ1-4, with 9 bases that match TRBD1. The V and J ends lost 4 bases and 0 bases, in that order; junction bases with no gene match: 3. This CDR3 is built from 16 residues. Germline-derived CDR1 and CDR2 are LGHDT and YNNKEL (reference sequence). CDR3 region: CASSPRTGATNEKLFF. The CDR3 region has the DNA TGTGCCAGCAGCCCCAGGACAGGGGCAACTAATGAAAAACTGTTTTTT.

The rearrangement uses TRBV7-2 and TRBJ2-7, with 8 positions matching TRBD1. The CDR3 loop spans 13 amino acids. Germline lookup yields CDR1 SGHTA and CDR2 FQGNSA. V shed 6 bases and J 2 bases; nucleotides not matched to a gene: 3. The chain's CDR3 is CASRAGQAYEQYF. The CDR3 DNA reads TGTGCCAGCAGGGCGGGACAGGCCTACGAGCAGTACTTC.

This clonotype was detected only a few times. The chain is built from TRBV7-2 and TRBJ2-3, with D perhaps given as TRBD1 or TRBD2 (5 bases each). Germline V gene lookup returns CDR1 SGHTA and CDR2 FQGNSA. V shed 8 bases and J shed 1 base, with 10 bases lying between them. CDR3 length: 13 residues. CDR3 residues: CASRDGGTDTQYF. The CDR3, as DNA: TGTGCCAGCCGGGACGGAGGCACAGATACGCAGTATTTT.

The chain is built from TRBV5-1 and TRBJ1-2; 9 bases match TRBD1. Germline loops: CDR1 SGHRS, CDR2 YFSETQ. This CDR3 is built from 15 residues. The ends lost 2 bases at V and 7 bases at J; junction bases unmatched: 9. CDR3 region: CASSFIGQGRGGYTF. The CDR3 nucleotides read TGCGCCAGCAGCTTCATCGGACAGGGGAGGGGTGGCTACACCTTC.

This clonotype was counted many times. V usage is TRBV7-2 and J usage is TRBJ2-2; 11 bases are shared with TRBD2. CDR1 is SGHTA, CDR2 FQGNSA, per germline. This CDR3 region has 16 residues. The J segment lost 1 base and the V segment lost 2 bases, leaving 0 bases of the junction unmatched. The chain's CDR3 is CASSLLAGGNTGELFF. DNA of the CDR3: TGTGCCAGCAGCTTACTAGCGGGGGGGAACACCGGGGAGCTGTTTTTT.

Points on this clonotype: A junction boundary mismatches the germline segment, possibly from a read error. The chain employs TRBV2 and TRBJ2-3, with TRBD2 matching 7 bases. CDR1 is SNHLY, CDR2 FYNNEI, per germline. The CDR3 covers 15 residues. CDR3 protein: CAGSELGLSTDTQYF. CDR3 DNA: TGTGCCGGCAGTGAGTTGGGACTAAGCACAGATACGCAGTATTTT.

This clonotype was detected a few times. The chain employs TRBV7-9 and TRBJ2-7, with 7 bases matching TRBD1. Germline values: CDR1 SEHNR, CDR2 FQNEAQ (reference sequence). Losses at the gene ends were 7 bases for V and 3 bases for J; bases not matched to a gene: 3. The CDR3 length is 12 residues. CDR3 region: CASTDRDYEQYF. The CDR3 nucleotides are TGTGCCAGCACCGACAGGGACTACGAGCAGTACTTC.

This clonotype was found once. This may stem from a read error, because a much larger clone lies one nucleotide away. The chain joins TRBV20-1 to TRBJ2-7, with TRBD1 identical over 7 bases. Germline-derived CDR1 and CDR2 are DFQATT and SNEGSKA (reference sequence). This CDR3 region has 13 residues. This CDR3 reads CGADRDSSYEQYF. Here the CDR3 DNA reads TGCGGTGCTGACCGGGACAGCTCCTACGAGCAGTACTTC.

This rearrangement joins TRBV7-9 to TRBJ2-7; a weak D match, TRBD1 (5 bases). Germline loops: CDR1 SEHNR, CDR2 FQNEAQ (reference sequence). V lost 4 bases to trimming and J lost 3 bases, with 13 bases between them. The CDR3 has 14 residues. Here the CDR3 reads CASSSSTELYEQYF. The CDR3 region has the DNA TGTGCCAGCAGCTCCTCGACAGAGCTCTACGAGCAGTACTTC.

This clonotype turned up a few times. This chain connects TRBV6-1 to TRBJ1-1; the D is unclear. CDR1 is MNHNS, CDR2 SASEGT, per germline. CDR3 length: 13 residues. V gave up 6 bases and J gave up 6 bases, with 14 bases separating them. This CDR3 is CASSPLSRAEAFF. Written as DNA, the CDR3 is TGTGCCAGCAGCCCGTTATCTAGGGCTGAAGCTTTCTTT.

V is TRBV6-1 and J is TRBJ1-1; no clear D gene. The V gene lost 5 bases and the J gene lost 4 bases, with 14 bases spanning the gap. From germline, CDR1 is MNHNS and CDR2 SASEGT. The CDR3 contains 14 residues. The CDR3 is CASSPSFDLTEAFF. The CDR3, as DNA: TGTGCCAGCAGTCCCTCTTTCGACCTCACTGAAGCTTTCTTT.

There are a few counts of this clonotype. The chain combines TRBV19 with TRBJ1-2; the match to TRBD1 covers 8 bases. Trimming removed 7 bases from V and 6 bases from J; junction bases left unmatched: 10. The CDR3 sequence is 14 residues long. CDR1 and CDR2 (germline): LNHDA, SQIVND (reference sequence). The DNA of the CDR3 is TGTGCCAGTATCCTCCAGGGGGCTCGGAATGGCTACACCTTC. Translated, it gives CASILQGARNGYTF.

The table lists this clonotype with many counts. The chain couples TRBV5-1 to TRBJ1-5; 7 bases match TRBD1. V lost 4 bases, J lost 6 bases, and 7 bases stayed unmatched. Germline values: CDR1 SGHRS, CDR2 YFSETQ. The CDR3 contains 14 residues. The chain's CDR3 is CASSNGQAGQPQHF. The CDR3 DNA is TGCGCCAGCAGCAACGGACAGGCTGGTCAGCCCCAGCATTTT.

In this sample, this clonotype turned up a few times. The CDR3 is CASSPSLTEGYTF. As DNA, the CDR3 is TGTGCCAGCTCACCCTCGTTGACGGAGGGCTACACCTTC. The rearrangement uses TRBV18 and TRBJ1-2; D uncertain. Germline CDR1 is KGHSH and CDR2 is LQKENI. This CDR3 region has 13 residues. The V end lost 3 bases, the J end lost 8 bases, and 13 bases lay between the germline ends.

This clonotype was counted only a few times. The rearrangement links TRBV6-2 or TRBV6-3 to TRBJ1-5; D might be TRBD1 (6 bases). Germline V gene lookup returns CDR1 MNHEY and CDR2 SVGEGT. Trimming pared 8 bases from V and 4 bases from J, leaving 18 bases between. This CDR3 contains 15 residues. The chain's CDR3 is CASQVQGLPNQPQHF. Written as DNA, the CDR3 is TGTGCCAGCCAAGTACAGGGACTGCCAAATCAGCCCCAGCATTTT.

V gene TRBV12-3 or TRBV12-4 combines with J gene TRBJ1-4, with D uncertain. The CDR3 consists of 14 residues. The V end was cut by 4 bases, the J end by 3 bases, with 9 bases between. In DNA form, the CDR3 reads TGTGCCAGCAGTTGGAGGGCGGCTAATGAAAAACTGTTTTTT. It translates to CASSWRAANEKLFF.

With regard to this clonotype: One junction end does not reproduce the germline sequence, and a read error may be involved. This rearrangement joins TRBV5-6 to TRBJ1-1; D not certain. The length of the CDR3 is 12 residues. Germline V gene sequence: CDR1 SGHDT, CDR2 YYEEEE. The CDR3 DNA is TGTACCAGCAGCTTGGGTAGCACTGAAGCTTTCTTT. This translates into CTSSLGSTEAFF.

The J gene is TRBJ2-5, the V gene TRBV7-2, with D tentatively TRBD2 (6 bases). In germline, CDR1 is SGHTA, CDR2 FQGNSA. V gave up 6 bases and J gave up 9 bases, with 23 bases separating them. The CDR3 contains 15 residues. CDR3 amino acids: CASRLTGTEGEAQYF. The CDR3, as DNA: TGTGCCAGCAGACTGACCGGGACGGAAGGGGAGGCCCAGTACTTC.

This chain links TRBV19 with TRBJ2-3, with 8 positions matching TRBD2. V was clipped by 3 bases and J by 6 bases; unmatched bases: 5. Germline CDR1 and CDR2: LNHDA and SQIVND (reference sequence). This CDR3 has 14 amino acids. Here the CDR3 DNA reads TGTGCCAGTAGTATGGGACTAGACACGGATACGCAGTATTTT. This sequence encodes CASSMGLDTDTQYF.